This T cell receptor (beta chain) was recorded in a study of beta chain features in type 1 diabetes. The study, taken as a whole, reports: Comparison showed that naive, central memory and Treg TCRB repertoires appeared more similar among patients than among healthy donors.

The authors reverse transcribed all of the isolated RNA, so sequencing captured expressed TCRB transcripts. TCRdb's copy holds only in-frame clones and misses some; the assay was immunoSEQ multiplex PCR. Of hundreds of thousands of clones listed, around 15% are singletons. About this clone itself: Its matching antigen is unknown.

The CDR3 runs to 17 residues. Germline CDR1 reads MGHRA; CDR2 reads YSYEKL. Between the trimmed V and J ends, which lost 0 bases and 0 bases, there was a span of 11 bases. This TCR was sampled from a man between 18 and 35 years old in good health. This chain joins TRBV4-1 and TRBJ2-2; D gene unclear. Sequencing was performed on naive CD4+ T cells from blood. CDR3 sequence (DNA): TGCGCCAGCAGCCAAGAGGGGAACCGACCGAACACCGGGGAGCTGTTTTTT. Translating gives CASSQEGNRPNTGELFF.